A selection of T cell receptor beta chains follows, all from one sample in a study of response to subunit inactivated influenza vaccine. TCRdb reanalysed the RT-PCR reads using MiXCR and keeps one entry per CDR3 protein. The table has more than 500,000 distinct CDR3 sequences, approximately 10% seen once. This sample also appeared in a second study, on T cells expressing NK-cell markers.

Sequencing used PBMCs from blood, obtained on the day of vaccination. The receptors originated from a man in his fifties or sixties who received an inactivated influenza vaccine. CDR3s include the opening cysteine and the closing phenylalanine or tryptophan. The D gene is left open where the match is weak. Rows give clone size only sometimes, using once, few, many, or a class for an expanded clone.

clone_size | j_call | d_call | v_call | cdr3_nt | cdr3_aa
few | TRBJ1-1 | . | TRBV12-3/TRBV12-4 | TGTGCCAGCAGTTTATGGGGGTCCTCGAACACTGAAGCTTTCTTT | CASSLWGSSNTEAFF
many | TRBJ2-5 | TRBD1 | TRBV29-1 | TGCAGCGTCGACGGGACAGCACAAGAGACCCAGTACTTC | CSVDGTAQETQYF
. | TRBJ2-7 | . | TRBV7-2 | TGTGCCAGCAGCATGACAGTTTGGTACGAGCAGTACTTC | CASSMTVWYEQYF
. | TRBJ1-2 | TRBD1 | TRBV12-3/TRBV12-4 | TGTGCCAGCACCCGGACAGGGGCACACTATGGCTACACCTTC | CASTRTGAHYGYTF
. | TRBJ2-7 | TRBD2 | TRBV5-4 | TGTGCCAGCAGCTACGGACTAGCGGGGGGGCCATACTTC | CASSYGLAGGPYF
once | TRBJ2-7 | . | TRBV20-1 | TGCAGTGCTAGAGCAGCGCGGGGCAGCTCCTACGAGCAGTACTTC | CSARAARGSSYEQYF
many | TRBJ2-2 | . | TRBV12-3/TRBV12-4 | TGTGCCAGCAGGAGAGGGACTCCACCGCGTAACACCGGGGAGCTGTTTTTT | CASRRGTPPRNTGELFF
. | TRBJ2-7 | . | TRBV21-1 | TGTGCCAGCAGCAACGGACAGGGGCAGTCCTACGAGCAGTACTTC | CASSNGQGQSYEQYF
. | TRBJ1-4 | . | TRBV16 | TGTGCCAGCAGCCAAACCAGGGCAGTCGAAAAACTGTTTTTT | CASSQTRAVEKLFF
few | TRBJ2-7 | . | TRBV7-8 | TGTGCCAGCAGTCATCGGACGTCCTCCTACGAGCAGTACTTC | CASSHRTSSYEQYF
. | TRBJ1-4 | . | TRBV7-2 | TGTGCCAGCAGCCCCGGGCTGGGGCGCGAAAAACTGTTTTTT | CASSPGLGREKLFF
. | TRBJ1-2 | . | TRBV28 | TGTGCCAGCACCCTCGGAAAACTCTATGGCTACACCTTC | CASTLGKLYGYTF
. | TRBJ2-7 | . | TRBV12-3/TRBV12-4 | TGTGCCAGCAGTTTAAATCCATCCTACGAGCAGTACTTC | CASSLNPSYEQYF
. | TRBJ2-1 | TRBD1 | TRBV2 | TGTGCCAGTAACAGGGGGCAGTTTTACAATGAGCAGTTCTTC | CASNRGQFYNEQFF
. | TRBJ2-2 | . | TRBV10-3 | TGTGCCATCAGTCCCCTAGAACCGCCCACCGGGGAGCTGTTTTTT | CAISPLEPPTGELFF
few | TRBJ2-1 | . | TRBV10-2 | TGCGCCAGCAGTGACCTTGGGGGCTCCAATACTTACAATGAGCAGTTCTTC | CASSDLGGSNTYNEQFF
few | TRBJ2-3 | . | TRBV5-1 | TGCGCCAGCAGCGATCTAAAAGGCACAGATACGCAGTATTTT | CASSDLKGTDTQYF
. | TRBJ2-7 | . | TRBV20-1 | TGCAGTGCTAGAGTTGCAGCGGCAACCTACGAGCAGTACTTC | CSARVAAATYEQYF
few | TRBJ2-7 | TRBD1 | TRBV9 | TGTGCCAGCAGCGGGGGACAGGTTAACTACGAGCAGTACTTC | CASSGGQVNYEQYF
few | TRBJ1-3 | TRBD1 | TRBV4-3 | TGCGCCAGCAGCCAGGTCCCCGAGGACAGGGGAGGAGACACCATATATTTT | CASSQVPEDRGGDTIYF
few | TRBJ1-5 | . | TRBV20-1 | TGCAGTGCCTCGGGACGGAATAGCAATCAGCCCCAGCATTTT | CSASGRNSNQPQHF
. | TRBJ2-3 | . | TRBV6-9 | TGTGCCAGCAGCCGGCAGCCAGGGCTTGACACTGCACCTAGCACAGATACGCAGTATTTT | CASSRQPGLDTAPSTDTQYF
few | TRBJ2-7 | . | TRBV4-2 | TGTGCCAGCAGCCCCAGCCCGGGAAGCCGCTACGAGCAGTACTTC | CASSPSPGSRYEQYF
. | TRBJ2-7 | . | TRBV28 | TGTGCCAGCAGTTTCCAGGGTTTCTACGAGCAGTACTTC | CASSFQGFYEQYF
. | TRBJ1-4 | TRBD1 | TRBV12-3/TRBV12-4 | TGTGCCAGCACCACCACAGGGGGTAATGAAAAACTGTTTTTT | CASTTTGGNEKLFF
many | TRBJ2-5 | . | TRBV6-1 | TGTGCCAGCATGATAGGGTTTCAAGAGACCCAGTACTTC | CASMIGFQETQYF
few | TRBJ2-1 | . | TRBV28 | TGTGCCAGCAGTTTTTTGGGGTTGCCAGCCGAAATCTTC | CASSFLGLPAEIF
many | TRBJ2-1 | TRBD1 | TRBV6-2/TRBV6-3 | TGTGCCAGCAGGAGAATGACAGGGTCCCAAAACAATGAGCAGTTCTTC | CASRRMTGSQNNEQFF
. | TRBJ2-7 | . | TRBV4-1 | TGCGCCAGCAGCCAAGATACACAGGTCCTCTACGAGCAGTACTTC | CASSQDTQVLYEQYF
. | TRBJ2-3 | . | TRBV15 | TGTGCCACCAGCAGAGATCTGGGATATACGCAGTATTTT | CATSRDLGYTQYF
few | TRBJ1-5 | . | TRBV30 | TGTGCCTGGAGTCCCGGCCTTAGCAATCAGCCCCAGCATTTT | CAWSPGLSNQPQHF
. | TRBJ2-6 | . | TRBV2 | TGTGCCAGCACGGGTCCCAGGGCTGGGGCCAACGTCCTGACTTTC | CASTGPRAGANVLTF
few | TRBJ1-5 | . | TRBV6-2/TRBV6-3 | TGTGCCAGCAGTTACCCGGCAAGCAATCAGCCCCAGCATTTT | CASSYPASNQPQHF
. | TRBJ2-2 | . | TRBV5-1 | TGCGCCAGCAGCAATAGGGAGGAGCTGTTTTTT | CASSNREELFF
many | TRBJ2-3 | TRBD2 | TRBV7-9 | TGTGCCAGCAGTAGGACTAGTAGTACAGATACGCAGTATTTT | CASSRTSSTDTQYF